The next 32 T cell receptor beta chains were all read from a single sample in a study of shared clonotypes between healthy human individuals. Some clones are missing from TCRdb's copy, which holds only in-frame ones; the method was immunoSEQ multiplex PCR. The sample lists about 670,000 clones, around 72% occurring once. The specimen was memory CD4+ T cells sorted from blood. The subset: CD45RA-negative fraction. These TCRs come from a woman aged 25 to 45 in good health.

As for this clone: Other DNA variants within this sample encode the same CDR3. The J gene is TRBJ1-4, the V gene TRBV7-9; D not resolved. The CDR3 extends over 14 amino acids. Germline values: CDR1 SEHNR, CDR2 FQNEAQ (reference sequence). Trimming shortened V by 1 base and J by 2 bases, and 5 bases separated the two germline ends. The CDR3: CASSLGATNEKLFF. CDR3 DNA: TGTGCCAGCAGCTTAGGGGCTACTAATGAAAAACTGTTTTTT.

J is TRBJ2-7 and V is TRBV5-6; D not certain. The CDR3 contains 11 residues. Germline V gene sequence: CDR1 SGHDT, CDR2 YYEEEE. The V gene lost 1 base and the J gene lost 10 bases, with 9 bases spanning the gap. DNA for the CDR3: TGTGCCAGCAGCTTGACTCCCCACCAGTACTTC. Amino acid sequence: CASSLTPHQYF. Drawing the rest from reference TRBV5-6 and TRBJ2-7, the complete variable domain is DAGVTQSPTHLIKTRGQQVTLRCSPKSGHDTVSWYQQALGQGPQFIFQYYEEEERQRGNFPDRFSGHQFPNYSSELNVNALLLGDSALYLCASSLTPHQYFGPGTRLTVT.

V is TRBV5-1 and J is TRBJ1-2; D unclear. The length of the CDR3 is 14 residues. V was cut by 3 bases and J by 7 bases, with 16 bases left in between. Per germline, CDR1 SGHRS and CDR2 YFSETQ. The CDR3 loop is CASSYSRGGPGYTF. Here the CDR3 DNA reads TGCGCCAGCAGCTACTCCCGGGGAGGCCCTGGCTACACCTTC.

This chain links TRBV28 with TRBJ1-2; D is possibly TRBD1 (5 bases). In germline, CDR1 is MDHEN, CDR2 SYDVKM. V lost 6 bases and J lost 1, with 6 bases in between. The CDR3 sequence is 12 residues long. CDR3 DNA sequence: TGTGCCAGCAGCGACAGTAACTATGGCTACACCTTC. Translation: CASSDSNYGYTF.

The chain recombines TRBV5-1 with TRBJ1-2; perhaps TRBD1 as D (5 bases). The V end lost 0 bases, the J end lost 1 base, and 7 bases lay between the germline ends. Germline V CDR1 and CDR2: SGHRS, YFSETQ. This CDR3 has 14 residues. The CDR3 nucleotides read TGCGCCAGCAGCTTGGGAGGGGTTAACTATGGCTACACCTTC. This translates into CASSLGGVNYGYTF.

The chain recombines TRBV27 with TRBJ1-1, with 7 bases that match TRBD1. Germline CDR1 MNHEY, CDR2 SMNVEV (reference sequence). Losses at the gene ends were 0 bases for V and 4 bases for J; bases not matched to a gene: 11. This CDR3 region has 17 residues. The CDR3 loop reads CASSLSEHSGGGTEAFF. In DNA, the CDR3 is TGTGCCAGCAGTTTATCCGAGCATTCAGGGGGAGGCACTGAAGCTTTCTTT.

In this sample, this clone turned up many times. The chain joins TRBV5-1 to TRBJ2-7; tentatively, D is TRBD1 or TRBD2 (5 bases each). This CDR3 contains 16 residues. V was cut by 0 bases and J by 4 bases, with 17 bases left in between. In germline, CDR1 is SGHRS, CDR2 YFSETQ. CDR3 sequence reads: CASSLAGTDAGYEQYF. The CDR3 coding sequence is TGCGCCAGCAGCTTGGCCGGGACCGACGCCGGGTACGAGCAGTACTTC.

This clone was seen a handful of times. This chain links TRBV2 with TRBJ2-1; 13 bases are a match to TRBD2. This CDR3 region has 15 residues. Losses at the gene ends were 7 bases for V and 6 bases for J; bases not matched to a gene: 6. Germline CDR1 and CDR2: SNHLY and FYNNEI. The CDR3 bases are TGTGCCAGCACCCTACTAGCGGGAGGGCCCAATGAGCAGTTCTTC. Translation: CASTLLAGGPNEQFF.

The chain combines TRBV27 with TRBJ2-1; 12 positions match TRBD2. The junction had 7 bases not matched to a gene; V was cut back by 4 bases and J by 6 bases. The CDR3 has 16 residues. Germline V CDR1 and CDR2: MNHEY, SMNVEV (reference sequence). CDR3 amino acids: CASSSWTSGKRNEQFF. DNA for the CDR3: TGTGCCAGCAGTTCCTGGACTAGCGGGAAACGCAATGAGCAGTTCTTC.

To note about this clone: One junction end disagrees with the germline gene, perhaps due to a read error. The CDR3 nucleotides read TGTGCCAGCTCACCCGGGGCGGAGCATTACTTC. Protein sequence: CASSPGAEHYF. The V and J genes are TRBV18 and TRBJ2-7, with D possibly being TRBD1 or TRBD2 (5 bases each). Per the germline V gene, CDR1 is KGHSH and CDR2 is LQKENI. The CDR3 totals 11 residues. Full variable domain (remainder filled in from reference TRBV18 and TRBJ2-7): NAGVMQNPRHLVRRRGQEARLRCSPMKGHSHVYWYRQLPEEGLKFMVYLQKENIIDESGMPKERFSAEFPKEGPSILRIQQVVRGDSAAYFCASSPGAEHYFGPGTRLTVT.

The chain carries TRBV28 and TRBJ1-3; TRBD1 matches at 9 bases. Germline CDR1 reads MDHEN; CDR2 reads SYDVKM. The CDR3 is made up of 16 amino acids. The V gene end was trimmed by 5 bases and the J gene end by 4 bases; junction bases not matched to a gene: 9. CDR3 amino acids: CASSTWTGAGGNTIYF. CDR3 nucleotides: TGTGCCAGCAGTACGTGGACAGGGGCGGGGGGAAACACCATATATTTT.

For the CDR3, the DNA is TGCGCCAGCAGCCCGGGACTAGCGGGAGCATACGCGAACACCGGGGAGCTGTTTTTT. Translating gives CASSPGLAGAYANTGELFF. This chain links TRBV5-1 with TRBJ2-2; 14 positions match TRBD2. Germline trimming cut 4 bases from V and 0 bases from J; bases unmatched to any gene: 8. The germline gives CDR1 SGHRS, CDR2 YFSETQ. CDR3 length: 19 amino acids.

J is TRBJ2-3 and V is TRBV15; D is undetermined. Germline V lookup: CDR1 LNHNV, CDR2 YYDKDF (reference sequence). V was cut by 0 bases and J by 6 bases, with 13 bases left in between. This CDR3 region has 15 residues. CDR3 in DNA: TGTGCCACCAGCAGAGAAGTAGAGAGGTTGGATACGCAGTATTTT. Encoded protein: CATSREVERLDTQYF.

DNA for the CDR3: TGTGCCAGCAGCTTGGCCAACGGGGGAGGCCTCCAAGAGACCCAGTACTTC. It translates to CASSLANGGGLQETQYF. The chain couples TRBV5-4 to TRBJ2-5; possibly TRBD2 for D (6 bases). In germline, CDR1 is SGHNT, CDR2 YYREEE (reference sequence). The CDR3 is 17 amino acids. V lost 0 bases to trimming and J lost 1 base, with 16 bases between them.

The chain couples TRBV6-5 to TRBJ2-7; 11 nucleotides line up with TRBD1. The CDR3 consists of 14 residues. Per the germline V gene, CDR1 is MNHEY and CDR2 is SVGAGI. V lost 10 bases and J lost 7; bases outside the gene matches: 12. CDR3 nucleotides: TGTGCCACCGGAGCCGGGACAGGGGGATTGGAGCAGTACTTC. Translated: CATGAGTGGLEQYF.

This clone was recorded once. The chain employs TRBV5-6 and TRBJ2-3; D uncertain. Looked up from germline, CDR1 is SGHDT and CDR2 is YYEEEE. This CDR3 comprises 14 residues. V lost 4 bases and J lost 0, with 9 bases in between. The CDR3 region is CASSNSRSTDTQYF. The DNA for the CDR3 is TGTGCCAGCAGCAATAGTAGGAGCACAGATACGCAGTATTTT. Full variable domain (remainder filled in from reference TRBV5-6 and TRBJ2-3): DAGVTQSPTHLIKTRGQQVTLRCSPKSGHDTVSWYQQALGQGPQFIFQYYEEEERQRGNFPDRFSGHQFPNYSSELNVNALLLGDSALYLCASSNSRSTDTQYFGPGTRLTVL.

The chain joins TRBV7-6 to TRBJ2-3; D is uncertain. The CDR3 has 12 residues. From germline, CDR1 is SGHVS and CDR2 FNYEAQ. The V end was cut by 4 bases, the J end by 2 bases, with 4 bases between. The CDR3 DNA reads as TGTGCCAGCAGCTCCCTCACAGATACGCAGTATTTT. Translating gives CASSSLTDTQYF.

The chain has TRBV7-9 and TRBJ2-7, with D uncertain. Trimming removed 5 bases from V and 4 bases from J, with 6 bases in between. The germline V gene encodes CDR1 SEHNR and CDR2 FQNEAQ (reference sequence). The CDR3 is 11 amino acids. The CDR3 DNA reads TGTGCCAGCAGCGGCCTTTACGAGCAGTACTTC. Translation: CASSGLYEQYF.

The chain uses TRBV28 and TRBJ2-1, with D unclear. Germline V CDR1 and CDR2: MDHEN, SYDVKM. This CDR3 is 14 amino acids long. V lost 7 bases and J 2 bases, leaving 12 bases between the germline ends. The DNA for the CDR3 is TGTGCCAGCACGCCGGGCGGAACCTACAATGAGCAGTTCTTC. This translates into CASTPGGTYNEQFF.

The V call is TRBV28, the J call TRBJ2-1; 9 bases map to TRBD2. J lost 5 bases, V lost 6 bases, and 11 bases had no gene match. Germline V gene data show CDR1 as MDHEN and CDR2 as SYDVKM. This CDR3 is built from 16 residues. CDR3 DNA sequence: TGTGCCAGCAGCCCCCCCGGACTAGCGCTTAACAATGAGCAGTTCTTC. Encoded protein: CASSPPGLALNNEQFF.

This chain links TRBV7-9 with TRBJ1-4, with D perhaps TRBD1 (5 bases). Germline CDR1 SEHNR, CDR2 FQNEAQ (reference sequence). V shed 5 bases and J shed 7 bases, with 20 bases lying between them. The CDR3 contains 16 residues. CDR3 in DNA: TGTGCCAGCAGCCCTAGAGGGGTCCAGGGCGGTGAAAAACTGTTTTTT. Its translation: CASSPRGVQGGEKLFF.

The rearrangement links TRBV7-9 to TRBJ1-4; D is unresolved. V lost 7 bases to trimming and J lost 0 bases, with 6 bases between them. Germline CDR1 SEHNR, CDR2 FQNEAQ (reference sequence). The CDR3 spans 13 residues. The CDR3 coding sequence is TGTGCCAGCACAACTGCAACTAATGAAAAACTGTTTTTT. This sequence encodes CASTTATNEKLFF.

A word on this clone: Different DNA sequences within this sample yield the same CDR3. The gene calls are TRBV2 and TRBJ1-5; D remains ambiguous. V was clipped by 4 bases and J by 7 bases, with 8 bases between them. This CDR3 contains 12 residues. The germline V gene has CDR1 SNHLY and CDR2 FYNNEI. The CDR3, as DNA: TGTGCCAGCAGTGTTCGAGGACAGCCCCAGCATTTT. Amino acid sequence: CASSVRGQPQHF.

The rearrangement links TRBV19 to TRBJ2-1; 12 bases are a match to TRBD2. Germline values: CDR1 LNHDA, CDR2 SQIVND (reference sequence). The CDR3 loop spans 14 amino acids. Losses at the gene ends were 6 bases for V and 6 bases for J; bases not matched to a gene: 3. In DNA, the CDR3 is TGTGCCAGTAGCAGGACTAGCGGGGCCAATGAGCAGTTCTTC. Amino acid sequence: CASSRTSGANEQFF.

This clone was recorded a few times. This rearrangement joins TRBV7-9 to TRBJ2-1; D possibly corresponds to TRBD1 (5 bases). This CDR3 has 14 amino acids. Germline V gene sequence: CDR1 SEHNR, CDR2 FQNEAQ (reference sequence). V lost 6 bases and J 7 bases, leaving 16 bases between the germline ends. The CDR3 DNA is TGTGCCAGCAGGTTAACCAGGGTTATGAATGAGCAGTTCTTC. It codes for CASRLTRVMNEQFF.

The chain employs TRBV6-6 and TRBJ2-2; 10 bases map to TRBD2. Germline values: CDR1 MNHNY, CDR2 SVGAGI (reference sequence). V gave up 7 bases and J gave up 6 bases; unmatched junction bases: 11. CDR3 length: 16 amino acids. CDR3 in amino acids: CASTPAASGSSGELFF. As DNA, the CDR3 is TGTGCCAGCACCCCAGCGGCTAGCGGGAGCTCCGGGGAGCTGTTTTTT.

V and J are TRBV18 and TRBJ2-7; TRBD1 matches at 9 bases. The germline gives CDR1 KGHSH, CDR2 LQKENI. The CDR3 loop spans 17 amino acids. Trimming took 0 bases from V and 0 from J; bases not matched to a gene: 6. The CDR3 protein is CASSPPIWDRDSYEQYF. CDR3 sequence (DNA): TGTGCCAGCTCACCACCCATCTGGGACAGGGACTCCTACGAGCAGTACTTC. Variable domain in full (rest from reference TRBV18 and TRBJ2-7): NAGVMQNPRHLVRRRGQEARLRCSPMKGHSHVYWYRQLPEEGLKFMVYLQKENIIDESGMPKERFSAEFPKEGPSILRIQQVVRGDSAAYFCASSPPIWDRDSYEQYFGPGTRLTVT.

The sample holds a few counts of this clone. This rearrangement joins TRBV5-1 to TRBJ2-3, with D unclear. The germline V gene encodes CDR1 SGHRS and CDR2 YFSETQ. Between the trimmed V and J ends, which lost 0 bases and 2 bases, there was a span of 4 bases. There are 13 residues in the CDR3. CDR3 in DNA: TGCGCCAGCAGCTTGGATCTCACAGATACGCAGTATTTT. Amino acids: CASSLDLTDTQYF.

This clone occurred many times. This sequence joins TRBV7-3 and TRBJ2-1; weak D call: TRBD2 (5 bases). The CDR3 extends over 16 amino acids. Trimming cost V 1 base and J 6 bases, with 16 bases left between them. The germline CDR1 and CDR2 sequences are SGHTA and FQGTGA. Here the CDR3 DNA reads TGTGCCAGCAGCTTAAACCCGATTAGCGAGGGCAATGAGCAGTTCTTC. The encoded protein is CASSLNPISEGNEQFF.

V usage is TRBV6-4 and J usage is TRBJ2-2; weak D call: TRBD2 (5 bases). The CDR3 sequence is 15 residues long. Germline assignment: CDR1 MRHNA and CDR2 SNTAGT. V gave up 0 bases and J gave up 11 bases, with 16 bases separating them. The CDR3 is CASSDSMGSGGELFF. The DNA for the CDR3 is TGTGCCAGCAGTGACTCGATGGGCAGCGGCGGAGAGCTGTTTTTT.

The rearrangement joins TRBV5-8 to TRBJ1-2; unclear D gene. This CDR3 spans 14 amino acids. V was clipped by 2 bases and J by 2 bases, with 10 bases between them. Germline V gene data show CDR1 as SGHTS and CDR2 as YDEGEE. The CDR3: CASSFQLRNYGYTF. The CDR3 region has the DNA TGTGCCAGCAGCTTTCAGCTTCGGAACTATGGCTACACCTTC. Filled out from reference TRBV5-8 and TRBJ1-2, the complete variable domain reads EAGVTQSPTHLIKTRGQQATLRCSPISGHTSVYWYQQALGLGLQFLLWYDEGEERNRGNFPPRFSGRQFPNYSSELNVNALELEDSALYLCASSFQLRNYGYTFGSGTRLTVV.

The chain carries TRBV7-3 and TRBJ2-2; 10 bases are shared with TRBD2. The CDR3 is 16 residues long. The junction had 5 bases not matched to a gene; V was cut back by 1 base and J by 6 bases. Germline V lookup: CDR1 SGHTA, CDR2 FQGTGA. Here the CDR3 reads CASSLNPAGGAGELFF. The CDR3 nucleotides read TGTGCCAGCAGCTTAAATCCAGCGGGAGGGGCCGGGGAGCTGTTTTTT.